Described below is a single T cell receptor (beta chain) sequence and its context. Its antigen is unidentified. This sample is part of a study of T cell repertoires in cytomegalovirus infection. Study summary: It was recently identified HLA-C-restricted and well-studied HLA-B-restricted CMV epitopes that the study used.

The CDR3 sequence is 13 residues long. Germline values: CDR1 MNHEY, CDR2 SVGEGT. Between the trimmed V and J ends, which lost 4 bases and 5 bases, there was a span of 11 bases. Findings and caveats of the study: Public TCR beta family frequency separated CMV-and-HLA carriers, including in an independent cohort.

TCRdb reprocessed the reads via MiXCR and lists one record per CDR3 protein. The sample has some 800,000 distinct CDR3 sequences; almost 30% are singletons. The chain links TRBV6-2 or TRBV6-3 to TRBJ2-5, with D unresolved. This clonotype was obtained from a human donor in good health (CMV status not recorded). Some clones in this sample may be carry-over from other donors' samples. Material: cultured CD8+ T cells from PBMCs, obtained from culture after CMV antigen stimulation. The CDR3 here is CASSSSTLETQYF. CDR3 nucleotide sequence: TGTGCCAGCAGTTCATCCACTTTGGAGACCCAGTACTTC.